A single sample gave rise to the 2 T cell receptor beta chains below, sequenced in a study of T cell repertoires in cytomegalovirus infection (dated by TCRdb to about 2019). Sequencing took place on an Illumina HiSeq 1500. TCRdb itself trimmed the public reads at Q25 with fastp, ran MiXCR and retained productive beta chains. Each CDR3 protein appears once, grouped with its most common genes and DNA. The sample includes some 400,000 distinct CDR3 sequences, with about a sixth observed a single time. The ten largest account for 8.7% of the sample. Sequencing used PBMCs. Receptors were obtained from a human donor in good health (CMV status not recorded). Some clones in this sample may be carry-over from other donors' samples.

A few counts support this clonotype. This rearrangement joins TRBV7-2 to TRBJ1-4, with 10 nucleotides matching TRBD1. Trimming at V came to 5 bases and at J to 7 bases, leaving 7 bases not matched to a gene. Germline V gene data show CDR1 as SGHTA and CDR2 as FQGNSA. The CDR3 is 15 residues long. The CDR3 DNA sequence: TGTGCCAGCAGCGCCCCGGGACAGGGGTCTGAAAAACTGTTTTTT. Its translation is CASSAPGQGSEKLFF.

This clonotype was detected ten times or more. This chain joins TRBV7-8 and TRBJ1-2; the D is unclear. This CDR3 spans 17 amino acids. The V gene's germline CDR1 is SGHVS and CDR2 FQNEAQ. V lost 1 base and J lost 3, with 18 bases in between. CDR3 loop: CASSLGVSTHLYYGYTF. The CDR3 DNA is TGTGCCAGCAGCTTAGGGGTATCAACACATCTATACTATGGCTACACCTTC.